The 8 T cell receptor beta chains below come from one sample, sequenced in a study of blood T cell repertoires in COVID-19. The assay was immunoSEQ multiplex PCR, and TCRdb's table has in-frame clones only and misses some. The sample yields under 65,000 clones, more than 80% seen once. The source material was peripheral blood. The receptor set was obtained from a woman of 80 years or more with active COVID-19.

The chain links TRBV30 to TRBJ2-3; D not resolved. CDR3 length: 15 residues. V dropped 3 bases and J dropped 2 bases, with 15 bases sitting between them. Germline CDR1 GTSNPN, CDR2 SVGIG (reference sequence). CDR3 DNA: TGTGCCTGGAGAGAGTCTTGGCGGCTCACAGATACGCAGTATTTT. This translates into CAWRESWRLTDTQYF.

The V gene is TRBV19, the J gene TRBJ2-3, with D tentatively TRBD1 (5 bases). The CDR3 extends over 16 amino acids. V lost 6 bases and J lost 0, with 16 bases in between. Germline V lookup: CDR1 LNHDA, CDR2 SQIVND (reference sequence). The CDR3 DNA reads TGTGCCAGTAGCATGACGGTGGGGCAAAGCACAGATACGCAGTATTTT. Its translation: CASSMTVGQSTDTQYF.

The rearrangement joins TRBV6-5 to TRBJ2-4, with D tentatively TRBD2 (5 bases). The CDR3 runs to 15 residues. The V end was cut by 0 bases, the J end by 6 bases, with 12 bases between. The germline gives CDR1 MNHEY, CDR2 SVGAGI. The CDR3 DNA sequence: TGTGCCAGCAGTTACTCGCGAGTGGCGGGAAACATTCAGTACTTC. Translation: CASSYSRVAGNIQYF.

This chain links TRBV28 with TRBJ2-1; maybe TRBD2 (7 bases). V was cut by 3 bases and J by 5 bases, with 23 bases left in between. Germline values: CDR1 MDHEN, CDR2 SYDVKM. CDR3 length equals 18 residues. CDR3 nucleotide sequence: TGTGCCAGCAGTTTTATTCTAGGGGGACCTAGCGGAAACAATGAGCAGTTCTTC. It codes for CASSFILGGPSGNNEQFF.

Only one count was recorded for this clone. CDR3: CASSLSGGANTGELFF. The CDR3 DNA is TGTGCCAGCAGCCTCAGCGGGGGGGCGAACACCGGGGAGCTGTTTTTT. J is TRBJ2-2 and V is TRBV3-1 (or the pseudogene TRBV3-2), with 10 bases identical to TRBD2. V lost 4 bases to trimming and J lost 0 bases; unmatched junction nucleotides: 2. The CDR3 runs 16 residues. Germline V lookup: CDR1 LGHDT, CDR2 YNNKEL (reference sequence).

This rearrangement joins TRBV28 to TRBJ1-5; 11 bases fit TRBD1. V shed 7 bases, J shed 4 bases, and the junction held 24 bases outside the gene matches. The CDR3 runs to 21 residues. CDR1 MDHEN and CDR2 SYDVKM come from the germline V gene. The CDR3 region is CASTPPLGQGAGKVGNQPQHF. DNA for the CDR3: TGTGCCAGCACCCCACCCCTAGGACAGGGGGCGGGGAAGGTGGGGAATCAGCCCCAGCATTTT.

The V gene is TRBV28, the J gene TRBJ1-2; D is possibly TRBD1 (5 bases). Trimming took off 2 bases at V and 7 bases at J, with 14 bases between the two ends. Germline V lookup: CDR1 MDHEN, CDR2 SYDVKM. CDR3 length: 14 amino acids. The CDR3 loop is CASSLPEGISGYTF. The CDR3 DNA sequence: TGTGCCAGCAGTTTACCGGAGGGGATTAGTGGCTACACCTTC.

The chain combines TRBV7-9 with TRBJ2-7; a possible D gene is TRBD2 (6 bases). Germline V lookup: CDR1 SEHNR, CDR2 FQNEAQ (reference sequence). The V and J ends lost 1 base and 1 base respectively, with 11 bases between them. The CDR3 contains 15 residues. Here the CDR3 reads CASSLGGGLSYEQYF. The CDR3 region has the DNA TGTGCCAGCAGCTTAGGGGGAGGACTTTCCTACGAGCAGTACTTC.